This record covers a single T cell receptor beta chain. Its target is not known. V gave up 4 bases and J gave up 1 base, with 13 bases separating them. CDR1 is GTSNPN, CDR2 SVGIG, per germline (reference sequence). The CDR3 sequence is 14 residues long. The data belong to a study of OX40 agonist ivuxolimab in advanced cancers. Turning to the study itself: Hepatocellular carcinoma, melanoma, renal cell or head and neck cancer was diagnosed in the dose-escalation patients. Eligibility rules accepted prior anti-PD-1, anti-PD-L1 or anti-CTLA-4 therapy, and 40% to 50% had some. Study results and caveats: Nonresponders included some who also had low normalized T-cell clonal expansion. Dosing at 0.1 to 3.0 mg/kg was accompanied by clonal expansion of CD4+ and CD8+ blood T cells by week 6.

The assay was immunoSEQ multiplex PCR, and TCRdb's table has in-frame clones only and misses some. The sample holds roughly 35,000 clones; about 87% are singletons and the top ten take roughly 4%. The source of this sequence is an adult with an advanced solid tumor such as melanoma, head and neck, liver or kidney cancer. V is TRBV30 and J is TRBJ1-1, with TRBD1 as a possible D gene (5 bases). Sample: CD4+ or CD8+ T cells sorted from blood, taken in a trial of the OX40 agonist ivuxolimab. CDR3 bases: TGTGCCTGGATCCCGGGACGGCGGAACACTGAAGCTTTCTTT. Protein product: CAWIPGRRNTEAFF.